This T cell receptor (beta chain) was found in a study of blood T cells in healthy people across ages. The CDR3 extends over 14 amino acids. V was pared by 6 bases and J by 6 bases, with 15 bases between. With a J-beta primer mix and a sample-barcoded 5' primer, a second PCR ran about 6 to 11 cycles. TCRdb fed the 5' RACE reads into MiXCR, producing one record per CDR3 protein. The sample has about 780,000 distinct CDR3 sequences, under 30% seen once. These data were also filed under a second study, of T cells of mothers and their children. That paper notes: Mothers gave over 8 million TCR beta CDR3 reads each, and children several million each.

The sequence was collected from a boy aged 10-17 years in good health. The genes are TRBV12-3 or TRBV12-4 and TRBJ1-5; D is unclear. Material: blood. CDR3 nucleotide sequence: TGTGCCAGCAGACCGACCCCCGGTGGTCAGCCCCAGCATTTT. Amino acids: CASRPTPGGQPQHF.